These 32 T cell receptor beta chains were all obtained from the same sample, sequenced in a study of OX40 agonist ivuxolimab in advanced cancers. Produced via immunoSEQ multiplex PCR; TCRdb's table is partial and in-frame only. The table lists about 73,000 clones, around nine tenths of them singletons. Sequences were derived from CD4+ or CD8+ T cells sorted from blood, sampled in a trial of the OX40 agonist ivuxolimab. These receptors were obtained from an adult with an advanced solid tumor such as melanoma, head and neck, liver or kidney cancer.

This clone was seen more than once but under ten times. The chain couples TRBV28 to TRBJ2-7, with TRBD2 matching 7 bases. The CDR3 consists of 13 residues. Unmatched junction bases numbered 8, after V lost 7 bases and J lost 5 bases. Germline V gene lookup returns CDR1 MDHEN and CDR2 SYDVKM. As DNA, the CDR3 is TGTGCCAGCAAAGGCGGGAGTCGCCACGAGCAGTACTTC. Its translation: CASKGGSRHEQYF.

The V gene is TRBV25-1, the J gene TRBJ2-7; D is tentatively TRBD1 or TRBD2 (6 bases each). Trimming took off 3 bases at V and 2 bases at J, with 14 bases between the two ends. The CDR3 has 15 residues. Germline CDR1 and CDR2: MGHDK and SYGVNS. CDR3 residues: CASSEGGPRPYEQYF. CDR3 coding DNA: TGTGCCAGCAGTGAGGGGGGCCCGAGGCCCTACGAGCAGTACTTC.

The chain recombines TRBV28 with TRBJ1-3; D unclear. CDR1 is MDHEN and CDR2 is SYDVKM in the germline V gene. The CDR3 totals 12 residues. V lost 3 bases and J 7 bases, leaving 7 bases between the germline ends. CDR3 nucleotide sequence: TGTGCCAGCAGTTTGTACGGGAACACCATATATTTT. Translating it yields CASSLYGNTIYF.

The chain combines TRBV9 with TRBJ1-4; D ambiguous. Germline-derived CDR1 and CDR2 are SGDLS and YYNGEE. V was shortened by 3 bases and J by 2 bases, with 11 bases between the two germline ends. The CDR3 has 15 residues. CDR3: CASSAQAGTNEKLFF. The CDR3 DNA reads TGTGCCAGCAGCGCTCAGGCAGGCACTAATGAAAAACTGTTTTTT. Using reference TRBV9 and TRBJ1-4 for the parts outside the CDR3, the full variable domain is DSGVTQTPKHLITATGQRVTLRCSPRSGDLSVYWYQQSLDQGLQFLIQYYNGEERAKGNILERFSAQQFPDLHSELNLSSLELGDSALYFCASSAQAGTNEKLFFGSGTQLSVL.

The gene calls are TRBV5-8 and TRBJ1-2; TRBD1 might be the D (6 bases). V lost 2 bases and J 1 base, leaving 12 bases between the germline ends. CDR1 SGHTS and CDR2 YDEGEE come from the germline V gene. CDR3 length: 15 amino acids. This CDR3 is CASSLVQGFNYGYTF. The CDR3 nucleotides read TGTGCCAGCAGCTTAGTCCAGGGGTTTAACTATGGCTACACCTTC.

The rearrangement joins TRBV10-1 to TRBJ2-1, with D tentatively TRBD2 (7 bases). V lost 3 bases, J lost 0 bases, and 12 bases lay in between. This CDR3 region has 16 residues. Germline-derived CDR1 and CDR2 are WNHNN and SYGVQD (reference sequence). The CDR3 protein is CASSEVAGASYNEQFF. The CDR3, as DNA: TGCGCCAGCAGTGAAGTTGCGGGGGCCTCCTACAATGAGCAGTTCTTC.

The chain is built from TRBV9 and TRBJ1-1, with D perhaps matching TRBD1 (5 bases). Germline V gene sequence: CDR1 SGDLS, CDR2 YYNGEE. The CDR3 consists of 13 residues. V was pared by 7 bases and J by 10 bases, with 20 bases between. CDR3 loop: CASRGADRQGAFF. Written as DNA, the CDR3 is TGTGCCAGCCGAGGGGCAGACCGGCAAGGAGCTTTCTTT. Filled out from reference TRBV9 and TRBJ1-1, the complete variable domain reads DSGVTQTPKHLITATGQRVTLRCSPRSGDLSVYWYQQSLDQGLQFLIQYYNGEERAKGNILERFSAQQFPDLHSELNLSSLELGDSALYFCASRGADRQGAFFGQGTRLTVV.

This clone has a single count. The chain carries TRBV5-6 and TRBJ1-3, with no clear D. V was trimmed by 3 bases and J by 0 bases, leaving 10 bases between them. This CDR3 is 15 amino acids long. Germline lookup yields CDR1 SGHDT and CDR2 YYEEEE. The CDR3 DNA reads as TGTGCCAGCAGCTCCGCAGATTACTCTGGAAACACCATATATTTT. It is translated as CASSSADYSGNTIYF.

The chain couples TRBV7-8 to TRBJ2-1; D is possibly TRBD1 (6 bases). In germline, CDR1 is SGHVS, CDR2 FQNEAQ. The CDR3 covers 17 residues. V dropped 7 bases and J dropped 0 bases, with 19 bases sitting between them. This chain's CDR3 is CASNPPRGGGSYNEQFF. In DNA form, the CDR3 reads TGTGCCAGCAACCCCCCCCGAGGGGGTGGCTCCTACAATGAGCAGTTCTTC.

This clone was detected once. The chain carries TRBV4-1 and TRBJ1-5; D is perhaps TRBD1 (6 bases). V was cut by 4 bases and J by 7 bases, with 14 bases left in between. Germline V gene data show CDR1 as MGHRA and CDR2 as YSYEKL. The CDR3 consists of 14 residues. The CDR3 protein is CASSLRDTGQPQHF. DNA for the CDR3: TGCGCCAGCAGCCTCCGGGACACGGGGCAGCCCCAGCATTTT.

The chain couples TRBV6-5 to TRBJ1-2; 7 positions match TRBD1. V dropped 6 bases and J dropped 6; count of bases not matched to a gene: 10. The CDR3 totals 14 residues. CDR1 MNHEY and CDR2 SVGAGI come from the germline V gene. DNA for the CDR3: TGTGCCAGCAGAACGGACAGGTCCCTTAATGGCTACACCTTC. As protein: CASRTDRSLNGYTF.

V gene TRBV19 combines with J gene TRBJ1-1; 7 bases are a match to TRBD1. The CDR3 consists of 15 residues. Germline loops: CDR1 LNHDA, CDR2 SQIVND (reference sequence). Trimming at V came to 6 bases and at J to 4 bases, leaving 11 bases not matched to a gene. The CDR3 bases are TGTGCCAGTAGGCTATCCCAAACAGGGGTCACTGAAGCTTTCTTT. This codes for CASRLSQTGVTEAFF.

The rearrangement links TRBV30 to TRBJ1-2, with 12 positions matching TRBD1. This CDR3 has 17 residues. The trim removed 0 bases at V and 8 bases at J, leaving 13 bases unmatched. The germline gives CDR1 GTSNPN, CDR2 SVGIG (reference sequence). The DNA for the CDR3 is TGTGCCTGGAGTGTGTGGGGGACAGGGGGCGCCGGAGGCGGCTACACCTTC. Amino acids: CAWSVWGTGGAGGGYTF.

This clone was detected only once. The chain joins TRBV28 to TRBJ2-1; a weak D match, TRBD1 (5 bases). The germline V gene has CDR1 MDHEN and CDR2 SYDVKM. V was trimmed by 1 base and J by 11 bases, leaving 9 bases between them. The CDR3 has 12 amino acids. The CDR3 nucleotides read TGTGCCAGCAGTTTATCAGGGTATCAGCAGTTCTTC. It translates to CASSLSGYQQFF.

This sequence joins TRBV2 and TRBJ1-5; 7 nucleotides match TRBD1. V lost 5 bases, J lost 1 base, and 5 bases stayed unmatched. CDR3 length equals 15 residues. CDR1 and CDR2 from the germline V gene are SNHLY and FYNNEI. CDR3 in amino acids: CASSYRGGSNQPQHF. DNA for the CDR3: TGTGCCAGCAGTTACAGGGGAGGCAGCAATCAGCCCCAGCATTTT.

V is TRBV5-6 and J is TRBJ2-3; D might be TRBD2 (6 bases). Deletions cut 4 bases from V and 8 bases from J, with 17 bases between. Germline CDR1 and CDR2: SGHDT and YYEEEE. CDR3 length equals 14 residues. The CDR3: CASSRRLVSGTQYF. For the CDR3, the DNA is TGTGCCAGCAGCCGACGACTAGTCTCGGGTACGCAGTATTTT.

The V call is TRBV27, the J call TRBJ2-7; D is tentatively TRBD1 or TRBD2 (6 bases each). Looked up from germline, CDR1 is MNHEY and CDR2 is SMNVEV (reference sequence). The ends were cut back, 2 bases at V and 7 bases at J, with 15 bases in the middle. The CDR3 length is 14 residues. The CDR3 region has the DNA TGTGCCAGCAGTTTAAGCACGGGGGCGAAAGAGCAGTACTTC. The encoded protein is CASSLSTGAKEQYF.

V gene TRBV23-1 combines with J gene TRBJ2-7; D is ambiguous. TRBV23-1 is flagged as an ORF with uncertain function. This CDR3 has 18 amino acids. The V and J ends lost 0 bases and 0 bases respectively, with 18 bases between them. The CDR3 DNA follows: TGCGCCAGCAGTCAATCGGCGAGGCAGCCGATGAGCTCCTACGAGCAGTACTTC. The encoded protein is CASSQSARQPMSSYEQYF.

In this sample, this clone turned up many times. The chain links TRBV2 to TRBJ1-2; D perhaps matches TRBD1 (6 bases). This CDR3 has 14 residues. Trimming left V 7 bases short and J 7 bases short, with 19 bases between. Germline assignment: CDR1 SNHLY and CDR2 FYNNEI. This chain's CDR3 is CASIWDITTGGYTF. CDR3 in DNA: TGTGCCAGCATTTGGGACATTACTACGGGTGGCTACACCTTC.

This chain links TRBV9 with TRBJ2-1; TRBD2 matches at 9 bases. This CDR3 comprises 15 residues. Germline V gene sequence: CDR1 SGDLS, CDR2 YYNGEE. The junction had 6 bases not matched to a gene; V was cut back by 0 bases and J by 8 bases. The CDR3 nucleotides read TGTGCCAGCAGCGTAGTGGGCGGGAGGGATTATGAGCAGTTCTTC. The encoded protein is CASSVVGGRDYEQFF.

V usage is TRBV27 and J usage is TRBJ1-4; 8 nucleotides line up with TRBD1. The CDR3 runs 18 residues. J lost 3 bases, V lost 3 bases, and 12 bases had no gene match. Germline V gene lookup returns CDR1 MNHEY and CDR2 SMNVEV (reference sequence). CDR3 nucleotides: TGTGCCAGCAGTTTCCGCGGGACAGGCCGTGGGGCTAATGAAAAACTGTTTTTT. This gives the protein CASSFRGTGRGANEKLFF.

The chain carries TRBV7-8 and TRBJ1-5, with 7 positions matching TRBD1. Unmatched junction bases numbered 2, after V lost 5 bases and J lost 1 base. Germline V gene sequence: CDR1 SGHVS, CDR2 FQNEAQ. This CDR3 has 14 residues. The CDR3 bases are TGTGCCAGCAGCCGGGGACAGAGCAATCAGCCCCAGCATTTT. Its translation: CASSRGQSNQPQHF.

The chain has TRBV28 and TRBJ2-7, with 11 bases fitting TRBD2. The trim removed 6 bases at V and 4 bases at J, leaving 8 bases unmatched. This CDR3 contains 15 residues. The V gene's germline CDR1 is MDHEN and CDR2 SYDVKM. The DNA for the CDR3 is TGTGCCAGCAGCCGGAAACTAGCGGGGGTATACGAGCAGTACTTC. Translation gives CASSRKLAGVYEQYF.

The J gene is TRBJ1-2, the V gene TRBV25-1; TRBD1 agrees at 8 bases. Looked up from germline, CDR1 is MGHDK and CDR2 is SYGVNS. The CDR3 runs to 14 residues. V lost 5 bases, J lost 4 bases, and 6 bases stayed unmatched. The chain's CDR3 is CASSTVQGGYGYTF. The CDR3 region has the DNA TGTGCCAGCAGTACAGTACAGGGGGGCTATGGCTACACCTTC.

The gene calls are TRBV6-5 and TRBJ2-7; D is undetermined. Germline lookup yields CDR1 MNHEY and CDR2 SVGAGI. CDR3 length: 11 residues. Deletions cut 10 bases from V and 2 bases from J, with 9 bases between. This CDR3 is CATARAYEQYF. In nucleotides, the CDR3 is TGTGCCACCGCTCGTGCCTACGAGCAGTACTTC.

The V gene is TRBV7-6, the J gene TRBJ1-2, with D possibly being TRBD1 (6 bases). CDR3 length: 15 amino acids. The germline V and J ends were trimmed by 1 base and 8 bases, with 17 bases remaining between them. Germline-derived CDR1 and CDR2 are SGHVS and FNYEAQ. The CDR3 loop is CASSLGSRGAGGYTF. The CDR3, as DNA: TGTGCCAGCAGCTTAGGCTCCAGGGGTGCTGGGGGCTACACCTTC.

The rearrangement joins TRBV6-1 to TRBJ2-3; D call uncertain. Germline loops: CDR1 MNHNS, CDR2 SASEGT. The CDR3 is 12 amino acids. V was cut by 7 bases and J by 3 bases, with 8 bases left in between. The CDR3 region is CASTALTDTQYF. DNA for the CDR3: TGTGCCAGCACGGCACTTACAGATACGCAGTATTTT.

The chain couples TRBV19 to TRBJ1-3; the D gene is possibly TRBD1 (5 bases). The CDR3 has 14 residues. V lost 7 bases to trimming and J lost 6 bases, with 16 bases between them. Germline V gives CDR1 LNHDA, CDR2 SQIVND (reference sequence). The CDR3 loop reads CASTHRGVENTIYF. The CDR3 bases are TGTGCCAGTACCCACCGAGGGGTTGAAAACACCATATATTTT.

The chain recombines TRBV5-4 with TRBJ2-1, with D hard to call. In germline, CDR1 is SGHNT, CDR2 YYREEE (reference sequence). There are 15 residues in the CDR3. The ends were cut back, 2 bases at V and 8 bases at J, with 17 bases in the middle. The CDR3: CASSLSAGQGHEQFF. The CDR3 DNA follows: TGTGCCAGCAGCTTAAGTGCCGGCCAAGGACATGAGCAGTTCTTC.

This chain joins TRBV4-1 and TRBJ1-5, with unresolved D. The CDR3 is 14 residues long. The V end was cut by 0 bases, the J end by 6 bases, with 9 bases between. CDR1 is MGHRA and CDR2 is YSYEKL in the germline V gene. CDR3 bases: TGCGCCAGCAGCCAAGATCTTCGAAGTCAGCCCCAGCATTTT. As protein: CASSQDLRSQPQHF.

The chain employs TRBV19 and TRBJ2-3, with 8 positions matching TRBD2. Germline V gene sequence: CDR1 LNHDA, CDR2 SQIVND (reference sequence). With 7 bases clipped from V and 4 bases from J, the junction kept 10 bases outside the gene matches. The CDR3 is 15 residues long. CDR3 DNA sequence: TGTGCCAGTAAATTTTCCGCGGGGGGATCAGATACGCAGTATTTT. Protein: CASKFSAGGSDTQYF.

The chain uses TRBV9 and TRBJ2-1; weak D call: TRBD2 (6 bases). This CDR3 spans 14 amino acids. Trimming removed 0 bases from V and 7 bases from J, with 11 bases in between. Germline-derived CDR1 and CDR2 are SGDLS and YYNGEE. The CDR3 loop is CASSVEAGLNEQFF. The CDR3 region has the DNA TGTGCCAGCAGCGTAGAGGCGGGATTAAATGAGCAGTTCTTC.